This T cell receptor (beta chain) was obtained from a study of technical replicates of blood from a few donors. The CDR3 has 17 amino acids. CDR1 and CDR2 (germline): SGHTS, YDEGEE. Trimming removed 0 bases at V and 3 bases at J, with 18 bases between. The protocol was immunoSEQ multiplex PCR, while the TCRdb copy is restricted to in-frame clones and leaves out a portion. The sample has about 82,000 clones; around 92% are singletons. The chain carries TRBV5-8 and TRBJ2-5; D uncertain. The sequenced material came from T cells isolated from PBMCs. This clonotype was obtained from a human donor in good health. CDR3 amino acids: CASSLGWMETKKETQYF. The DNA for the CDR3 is TGTGCCAGCAGCTTGGGTTGGATGGAGACGAAAAAAGAGACCCAGTACTTC.